These 17 T cell receptor beta chains share one sample of origin, sequenced in a study of cytomegalovirus exposure and HLA in healthy donors (dated by TCRdb to about 2017). The library was made by the immunoSEQ multiplex PCR assay. For the multiplex PCR, a mixture combining 60 forward primers for TCR Vbeta segments and 13 reverse primers for TCR Jbeta segments was used. TCRdb retrieved this table from immuneACCESS and kept in-frame rearrangements only. Not all clones are present; in checked studies, unresolved V genes account for under half, and no reason is known for the remainder. The sample table shows roughly 190,000 clones, and approximately 80% are seen once. The ten largest make up around 3.7% of the sample. Material: PBMCs. All receptors derive from a man aged 35-49 years in good health and CMV-seropositive.

The V gene is TRBV7-2, the J gene TRBJ2-3; D call uncertain. The V end was cut by 0 bases, the J end by 6 bases, with 16 bases between. The CDR3 runs 16 residues. Germline V gene lookup returns CDR1 SGHTA and CDR2 FQGNSA. CDR3: CASSLATPRDSDTQYF. The CDR3 nucleotides read TGTGCCAGCAGCTTAGCAACCCCCCGCGACTCGGATACGCAGTATTTT. Combining the CDR3 with reference TRBV7-2 and TRBJ2-3 gives the whole variable domain GAGVSQSPSNKVTEKGKDVELRCDPISGHTALYWYRQSLGQGLEFLIYFQGNSAPDKSGLPSDRFSAERTGGSVSTLTIQRTQQEDSAVYLCASSLATPRDSDTQYFGPGTRLTVL.

The chain is built from TRBV7-2 and TRBJ2-7; D unclear. The germline V and J ends were trimmed by 8 bases and 4 bases, with 9 bases remaining between them. The germline V gene encodes CDR1 SGHTA and CDR2 FQGNSA. This CDR3 spans 11 amino acids. CDR3 region: CASGAFYEQYF. The CDR3 DNA follows: TGTGCCAGCGGAGCCTTTTACGAGCAGTACTTC. The entire variable domain, with the rest obtained from reference TRBV7-2 and TRBJ2-7, is as follows: GAGVSQSPSNKVTEKGKDVELRCDPISGHTALYWYRQSLGQGLEFLIYFQGNSAPDKSGLPSDRFSAERTGGSVSTLTIQRTQQEDSAVYLCASGAFYEQYFGPGTRLTVT.

In its sample, this clone was seen a few times. The CDR3 loop reads CASSLNPGGAYGYTF. The CDR3 DNA follows: TGCGCCAGCAGCTTGAATCCCGGGGGGGCCTATGGCTACACCTTC. The V gene is TRBV5-1, the J gene TRBJ1-2; a possible D gene is TRBD1 (6 bases). Between the trimmed V and J ends, which lost 1 base and 4 bases, there was a span of 14 bases. This CDR3 comprises 15 residues. CDR1 SGHRS and CDR2 YFSETQ come from the germline V gene.

For the CDR3, the DNA is TGTGCCAGCAGCGTAGTCGAGCATCCCTACGAGCAGTACTTC. Its protein is CASSVVEHPYEQYF. The chain couples TRBV9 to TRBJ2-7; D is uncertain. The CDR3 totals 14 residues. Germline-derived CDR1 and CDR2 are SGDLS and YYNGEE. V was clipped by 0 bases and J by 2 bases, with 9 bases between them.

The V call is TRBV11-2, the J call TRBJ2-7; the match to TRBD2 covers 10 bases. J lost 0 bases, V lost 1 base, and 3 bases had no gene match. This CDR3 region has 16 residues. Germline values: CDR1 SGHAT, CDR2 FQNNGV. The CDR3 DNA follows: TGTGCCAGCAGCTTAGTAGCGGGGGGCCCCTCCTACGAGCAGTACTTC. Protein sequence: CASSLVAGGPSYEQYF.

The chain carries TRBV10-3 and TRBJ2-5; 9 bases fit TRBD2. There are 14 residues in the CDR3. Germline V gene sequence: CDR1 ENHRY, CDR2 SYGVKD. Losses at the gene ends were 4 bases for V and 3 bases for J; bases not matched to a gene: 3. Written as DNA, the CDR3 is TGTGCCATCAGTGTTAGCGGGGGAAAAGAGACCCAGTACTTC. Translation gives CAISVSGGKETQYF.

The V and J genes are TRBV27 and TRBJ1-1, with a tentative D call TRBD1 (5 bases). This CDR3 is 12 amino acids long. Per germline, CDR1 MNHEY and CDR2 SMNVEV (reference sequence). V lost 6 bases to trimming and J lost 4 bases, with 9 bases between them. The CDR3 here is CASRDRGTEAFF. As DNA, the CDR3 is TGTGCCAGCAGGGATAGGGGCACTGAAGCTTTCTTT.

The chain employs TRBV29-1 and TRBJ2-5; possible D gene TRBD2, 5 bases. Trimming removed 7 bases from V and 4 bases from J, with 16 bases in between. The CDR3 has 13 residues. From germline, CDR1 is SQVTM and CDR2 ANQGSEA. The CDR3 DNA sequence: TGCAGCGCCGACGCGCTCGGAGGAGAGACCCAGTACTTC. Translation gives CSADALGGETQYF.

This clone appeared a few times. This chain joins TRBV7-3 and TRBJ1-6; 7 nucleotides line up with TRBD1. The germline V gene encodes CDR1 SGHTA and CDR2 FQGTGA. The V gene end was trimmed by 5 bases and the J gene end by 14 bases; junction bases not matched to a gene: 9. The CDR3 is made up of 13 amino acids. The CDR3 is CASSVKGGGALHF. The CDR3 DNA sequence: TGTGCCAGCAGCGTAAAAGGGGGCGGGGCCCTCCACTTT.

The gene calls are TRBV5-1 and TRBJ2-7; D perhaps matches TRBD2 (6 bases). Germline CDR1 is SGHRS and CDR2 is YFSETQ. V was clipped by 1 base and J by 1 base, with 9 bases between them. This CDR3 region has 14 residues. The DNA for the CDR3 is TGCGCCAGCAGCTTGTCGGGGGAGTCCTACGAGCAGTACTTC. Translated, it gives CASSLSGESYEQYF.

The chain combines TRBV11-2 with TRBJ1-1; TRBD1 matches at 9 bases. Germline-derived CDR1 and CDR2 are SGHAT and FQNNGV. V trimming: 5 bases; J trimming: 4 bases; junction bases outside the gene matches: 5. The CDR3 loop spans 14 amino acids. CDR3 bases: TGTGCCAGCAGCCAGGGGACAGGGAGCACTGAAGCTTTCTTT. Amino acids: CASSQGTGSTEAFF. Looking up the rest from reference TRBV11-2 and TRBJ1-1 gives the full variable domain: EAGVAQSPRYKIIEKRQSVAFWCNPISGHATLYWYQQILGQGPKLLIQFQNNGVVDDSQLPKDRFSAERLKGVDSTLKIQPAKLEDSAVYLCASSQGTGSTEAFFGQGTRLTVV.

The rearrangement links TRBV5-6 to TRBJ1-2; 10 nucleotides align to TRBD1. Germline CDR1 reads SGHDT; CDR2 reads YYEEEE. The length of the CDR3 is 16 residues. V gave up 3 bases and J gave up 4 bases; unmatched junction bases: 9. CDR3 in amino acids: CASSSPGQGMGYGYTF. The CDR3 DNA reads as TGTGCCAGCAGCTCACCGGGACAGGGGATGGGCTATGGCTACACCTTC.

The gene calls are TRBV5-6 and TRBJ2-5; 9 bases map to TRBD1. The CDR3 runs to 16 residues. Looked up from germline, CDR1 is SGHDT and CDR2 is YYEEEE. Unmatched junction bases numbered 8, after V lost 3 bases and J lost 2 bases. The CDR3 bases are TGTGCCAGCAGCTCAAGGGGGACAGGGAGACAAGAGACCCAGTACTTC. Translated: CASSSRGTGRQETQYF. The entire variable domain, with the rest obtained from reference TRBV5-6 and TRBJ2-5, is as follows: DAGVTQSPTHLIKTRGQQVTLRCSPKSGHDTVSWYQQALGQGPQFIFQYYEEEERQRGNFPDRFSGHQFPNYSSELNVNALLLGDSALYLCASSSRGTGRQETQYFGPGTRLLVL.

The chain combines TRBV7-2 with TRBJ2-3; 9 bases are shared with TRBD2. Germline V gene lookup returns CDR1 SGHTA and CDR2 FQGNSA. Trimming at V came to 8 bases and at J to 3 bases, leaving 9 bases not matched to a gene. The length of the CDR3 is 15 residues. The chain's CDR3 is CASVSRLAATDTQYF. CDR3 nucleotides: TGTGCCAGCGTATCCCGACTAGCGGCAACAGATACGCAGTATTTT.

The V call is TRBV15, the J call TRBJ1-6; D is perhaps TRBD1 (5 bases). Looked up from germline, CDR1 is LNHNV and CDR2 is YYDKDF (reference sequence). The CDR3 sequence is 16 residues long. The germline V and J ends were trimmed by 5 bases and 9 bases, with 20 bases remaining between them. The DNA of the CDR3 is TGTGCCACCAGCCCTCGCGAGGGGAGGATTTTTTCACCCCTCCACTTT. Translated: CATSPREGRIFSPLHF.

V and J are TRBV6-5 and TRBJ1-2, with a possible D match to TRBD1 (5 bases). The CDR3 contains 14 residues. Looked up from germline, CDR1 is MNHEY and CDR2 is SVGAGI. Trimming cost V 11 bases and J 6 bases, with 22 bases left between them. CDR3 coding DNA: TGTGCCGTACGACAGCTCGGCACCCCAAATGGCTACACCTTC. Translation gives CAVRQLGTPNGYTF.

This chain uses TRBV7-9 with TRBJ2-1, with 9 bases identical to TRBD1. The CDR3 contains 14 residues. Germline-derived CDR1 and CDR2 are SEHNR and FQNEAQ (reference sequence). With V trimmed by 5 bases and J by 9 bases, 8 bases remained unmatched. Here the CDR3 DNA reads TGTGCCAGCAGCCGCCGGGACAGGGCCAGTGAGCAGTTCTTC. Translated, it gives CASSRRDRASEQFF.